This entry lists 2 T cell receptor beta chains sequenced from one sample in a study of T cell responses to AZD1222 COVID-19 vaccine. Some clones are missing from TCRdb's copy, which holds only in-frame ones; the method was immunoSEQ multiplex PCR. The sample consists of about 180,000 clones, around 93% of them appearing once. Sequenced here: peripheral blood, sampled 28 days after the second dose of the MenACWY control vaccine. These receptors originate from an adult who received the MenACWY meningococcal vaccine as a control.

The CDR3 protein is CASSEAQGYGYTF. CDR3 nucleotides: TGTGCCAGCAGTGAAGCGCAGGGCTATGGCTACACCTTC. V and J are TRBV2 and TRBJ1-2; maybe TRBD1 (5 bases). V lost 0 bases, J lost 4 bases, and 6 bases lay in between. Germline loops: CDR1 SNHLY, CDR2 FYNNEI. This CDR3 has 13 amino acids.

The gene calls are TRBV5-5 and TRBJ1-1, with a tentative D call TRBD1 (5 bases). Germline V CDR1 and CDR2: SGHKS, YYEKEE (reference sequence). The CDR3 is 17 residues long. Deletions cut 4 bases from V and 7 bases from J, with 26 bases between. The DNA of the CDR3 is TGTGCCAGCAGCCCCCCGGGGAGGGGAGCGAGACCTCATGAAGCTTTCTTT. It encodes CASSPPGRGARPHEAFF.